Listed here is a single TCR beta chain. The data stem from a study of blood T cell repertoires in COVID-19. Generated by immunoSEQ multiplex PCR, the TCRdb table keeps only in-frame clones and is missing some. The table shows some 370,000 clones, with 85% to 90% occurring only once. The sample comprised peripheral blood. This receptor was taken from a man aged 18-30 years with active or convalescent COVID-19.

Here the CDR3 reads CASSPPTGGSPLHF. The DNA of the CDR3 is TGTGCCAGCAGCCCACCGACAGGGGGATCACCCCTCCACTTT. V and J are TRBV5-6 and TRBJ1-6; 9 bases match TRBD1. Germline CDR1 and CDR2: SGHDT and YYEEEE. CDR3 size: 14 residues. With V trimmed by 4 bases and J by 10 bases, 6 bases remained unmatched.